This section outlines one T cell receptor beta chain sequence together with its context. Its antigen is as yet unknown. UMI-labeled 5' RACE was used to make TCR beta libraries. TCRdb re-called the 5' RACE reads and shows each CDR3 protein once, DNA omitted. The sample has 4,500 to 6,500 distinct CDR3 sequences; the top ten hold 38%. The data were obtained in a study of human CD8 memory T cell subsets. Study-wide points: The beta chain was the only T cell receptor chain that the study sequenced.

The sequence was collected from a human donor in good health. Sequencing used CD8+ T cells from PBMCs.

CDR3 protein: CASMLRQPMNTGELFF. The chain uses TRBV27 and TRBJ2-2; there is no DNA to check the TCRdb D call of TRBD1. CDR1 is MNHEY, CDR2 SMNVEV, per germline (reference sequence). The CDR3 contains 16 residues.